The TCR beta chain described here comes from a study of T cell changes during pregnancy in multiple sclerosis. This table comes from immunoSEQ multiplex PCR, and its TCRdb copy is limited to in-frame clones, with some not included. Among tens of thousands of clones, about nine tenths were seen once, and the ten largest hold roughly 1.4%. Germline values: CDR1 ENHRY, CDR2 SYGVKD. J lost 4 bases, V lost 4 bases, and 2 bases had no gene match. CDR3 size: 13 residues. The origin of this receptor is a female donor with multiple sclerosis, enrolled in a pregnancy study. The chain employs TRBV10-3 and TRBJ1-1, with TRBD1 matching over 8 bases. Sequences were derived from peripheral blood, sampled in the third trimester of pregnancy. CDR3 loop: CAISGQGLTEAFF. CDR3 DNA: TGTGCCATCAGTGGACAGGGGCTCACTGAAGCTTTCTTT.